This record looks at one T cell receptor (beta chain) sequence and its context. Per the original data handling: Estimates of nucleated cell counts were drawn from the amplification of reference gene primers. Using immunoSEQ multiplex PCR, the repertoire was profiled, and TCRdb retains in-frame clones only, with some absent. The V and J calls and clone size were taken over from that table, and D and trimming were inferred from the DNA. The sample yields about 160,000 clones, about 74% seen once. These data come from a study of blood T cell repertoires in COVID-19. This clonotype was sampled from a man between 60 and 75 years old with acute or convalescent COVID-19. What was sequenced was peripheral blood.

The CDR3 spells CASSLDPTGNTGELFF. The CDR3 coding sequence is TGTGCCAGCAGCTTAGACCCGACAGGGAACACCGGGGAGCTGTTTTTT. The rearrangement links TRBV7-8 to TRBJ2-2; maybe TRBD1 (6 bases). V was pared by 1 base and J by 1 base, with 10 bases between. Germline V lookup: CDR1 SGHVS, CDR2 FQNEAQ. This CDR3 is 16 amino acids long.